Given below is one T cell receptor beta chain in context. The age range of participants was about 18 to 89 years, with residence in some 25 US areas. Which cohort a participant joined came from the clinical history participants gave. This sample was included in a study of blood T cell repertoires in COVID-19. Study-level information: COVID-19 samples from acute and convalescent phases originated in the United States, Italy and Spain.

The CDR3 extends over 15 amino acids. The V gene lost 6 bases and the J gene lost 7 bases, with 16 bases spanning the gap. CDR1 is ENHRY and CDR2 is SYGVKD in the germline V gene. Sequencing used immunoSEQ multiplex PCR; TCRdb keeps in-frame clones, though not all of them. Of around 380,000 clones listed, about 89% were seen once; the top ten hold around 1.3%. The receptor comes from a man aged 25-45 years who had recovered from COVID-19. Source material: PBMCs or T cells enriched from blood (not recorded which). V usage is TRBV10-3 and J usage is TRBJ1-6, with D possibly matching TRBD1 (6 bases). CDR3 in DNA: TGTGCCATCAGAGGCCCGATGGGGGCCAATTCACCCCTCCACTTT. Residues: CAIRGPMGANSPLHF.